This T cell receptor beta chain was recorded in a study of T cell clonotyping in hematopoietic cell transplantation. Turning to this clone: Antigen unknown.

The table came from immunoSEQ multiplex PCR; TCRdb's copy has only in-frame clones and leaves some out. The sample has 35,000 to 45,000 clones, about 87% seen once. Study results and limitations: Pathologically expanded recipient clonotypes increased progressively from day 30 to day 180 as diversity fell.

The CDR3 contains 14 residues. In germline, CDR1 is SGHNT, CDR2 YYREEE (reference sequence). Trimming took off 1 base at V and 5 bases at J, with 13 bases between the two ends. V gene TRBV5-4 combines with J gene TRBJ2-7; no clear D. Sequenced material: peripheral blood mononuclear cells. The sequence was collected from a woman in her 40s in good health. Some clones in this sample may be carry-over from other donors' samples. The chain's CDR3 is CASSLFTGSNEQYF. The CDR3 nucleotides are TGTGCCAGCAGCTTGTTCACCGGCAGTAACGAGCAGTACTTC.